The rows below give T cell receptor beta chains drawn from one sample of a study of T cells after posttransplantation cyclophosphamide. Generated by immunoSEQ multiplex PCR, the TCRdb table keeps only in-frame clones and is missing some. This sample has roughly 20,000 clones, with approximately 86% found just once. The source material was PBMCs, sampled after allogeneic stem cell transplant with posttransplant cyclophosphamide. These receptors were collected from a female patient between 35 and 55 years old who received an allogeneic stem cell transplant from a related donor, was CMV-positive, and had no GVHD. Certain T cells may be donor cells from the graft. Each CDR3 is given with its conserved first and last residue. Fields, in order: clone size, V gene, D gene, J gene, CDR3 DNA, CDR3 protein. D genes are given only for firm matches. Clone size is shown for a subset of rows, as once, few, many or a class of expanded clone.

NA	TRBV19	NA	TRBJ2-3	TGTGCCAGGAGCAAGCCCAGGGGGGATACGGCAGATACGCAGTATTTT	CARSKPRGDTADTQYF
few	TRBV7-2	NA	TRBJ1-5	TGTGCCAGCAGTACTCGGGGCAATCAGCCCCAGCATTTT	CASSTRGNQPQHF
NA	TRBV29-1	NA	TRBJ1-1	TGCAGCTTCTATAGGAACACTGAAGCTTTCTTT	CSFYRNTEAFF
NA	TRBV28	TRBD2	TRBJ2-1	TGTGACGACCGGGCTAGCGGGAGCTCCTACAATGAGCAGTTCTTC	CDDRASGSSYNEQFF
NA	TRBV7-9	NA	TRBJ1-2	TGTGCCAGCAGCCGGGAGTATGGCTACACCTTC	CASSREYGYTF
NA	TRBV2	NA	TRBJ2-7	TGTGCCAGCACCCCTAACTCCTACGAGCAGTACTTC	CASTPNSYEQYF
few	TRBV9	TRBD2	TRBJ2-7	TGTGCCAGCAGCGTAGGGGATAGCGGGAGCGAGCAGTACTTC	CASSVGDSGSEQYF
NA	TRBV2	TRBD1	TRBJ2-1	TGTGCCAGCAGTACGCGGGACAGGTCTTACAATGAGCAGTTCTTC	CASSTRDRSYNEQFF
NA	TRBV7-2	TRBD1	TRBJ2-3	TGTGCCAGCAGCCGGGACAGGGGTTCAGATACGCAGTATTTT	CASSRDRGSDTQYF
NA	TRBV7-2	TRBD1	TRBJ2-7	TGTGCCAGCAGCTTAGGAGGGGGCTCGGCCTACGAGCAGTACTTC	CASSLGGGSAYEQYF
NA	TRBV5-5	TRBD2	TRBJ2-7	TGTGCCAGCAGCTTGCAAGCGGGAGGGACTCCCTACGAGCAGTACTTC	CASSLQAGGTPYEQYF